This TCR beta chain is from a study of blood T cell repertoires in COVID-19. Whole-study context: Whether acute or convalescent, the COVID-19 samples came from the United States, Italy and Spain. Nucleic acid was either cDNA or gDNA, and it came from T cells, B-cell-depleted T cells, or PBMCs.

The CDR3 loop spans 16 amino acids. Germline assignment: CDR1 KGHSH and CDR2 LQKENI. The V and J ends lost 4 bases and 5 bases, in that order; junction bases with no gene match: 10. As handled by the study authors: Counts of nucleated cells, estimated from reference gene primer amplification, were obtained. Generated by immunoSEQ multiplex PCR, the TCRdb table keeps only in-frame clones and is missing some. V and J calls and clone size are as listed in that table; D and trimming were resolved from the DNA. The profile shows about 50,000 clones, roughly 85% of them singletons. This chain connects TRBV18 to TRBJ2-3, with 9 bases lining up with TRBD2. Sequenced sample: peripheral blood. The TCR comes from a man in his 60s with acute or convalescent COVID-19. The CDR3 loop reads CASSQRTSDGQDTQYF. The CDR3 nucleotides are TGTGCCAGCTCACAACGGACTAGCGACGGTCAAGATACGCAGTATTTT.